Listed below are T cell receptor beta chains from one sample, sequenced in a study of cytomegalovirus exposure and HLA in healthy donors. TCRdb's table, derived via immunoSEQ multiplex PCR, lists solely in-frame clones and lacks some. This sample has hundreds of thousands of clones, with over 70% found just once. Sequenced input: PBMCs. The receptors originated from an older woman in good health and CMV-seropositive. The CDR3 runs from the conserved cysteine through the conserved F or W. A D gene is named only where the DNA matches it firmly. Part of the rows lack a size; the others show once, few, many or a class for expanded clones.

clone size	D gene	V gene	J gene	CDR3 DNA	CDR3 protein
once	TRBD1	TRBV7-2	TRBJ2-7	TGTGCCAGCAGCTTTACCGGGACAGGGGGCTACGAGCAGTACTTC	CASSFTGTGGYEQYF
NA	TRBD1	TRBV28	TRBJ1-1	TGTGCCAGCAGATCCCGACAGGGTATCTGGTCTGAAGCTTTCTTT	CASRSRQGIWSEAFF
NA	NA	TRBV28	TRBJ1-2	TGTGCCAGCAGCAGTTTAGTAGGTAGGGGGAGCGTCTATGGCTACACCTTC	CASSSLVGRGSVYGYTF
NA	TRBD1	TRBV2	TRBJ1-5	TGTGCCAGCAGTGACTTCGGACAGGCGAGCAATCAGCCCCAGCATTTT	CASSDFGQASNQPQHF
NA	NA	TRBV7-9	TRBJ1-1	TGTGCCAGCAGCCAATCTAGGAGAGTTGAAGCTTTCTTT	CASSQSRRVEAFF
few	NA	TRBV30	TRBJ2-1	TGTGCCTGGAGTGTATTAGCGCCTAGCTCCTACAATGAGCAGTTCTTC	CAWSVLAPSSYNEQFF
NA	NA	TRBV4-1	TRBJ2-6	TGCGCCAGCAGCCAAGACAGGGAAGCTGGGGCCAACGTCCTGACTTTC	CASSQDREAGANVLTF
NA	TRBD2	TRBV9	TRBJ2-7	TGTGCCAGCAGCAAGGGACTAGCGGGGGGTTATGAGCAGTACTTC	CASSKGLAGGYEQYF
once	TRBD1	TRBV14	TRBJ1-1	TGTGCCAGCAGCCGGACAGGGCTGTACACTGAAGCTTTCTTT	CASSRTGLYTEAFF
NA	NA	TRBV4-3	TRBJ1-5	TGCGCCAGCAGCCAAGAGGAGGGGAGGCCCCAGCATTTT	CASSQEEGRPQHF
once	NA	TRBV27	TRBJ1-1	TGTGCCAGCAGTTTAGTTCAGAACACTGAAGCTTTCTTT	CASSLVQNTEAFF
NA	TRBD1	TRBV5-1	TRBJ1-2	TGCGCCAGCAGCTGGACAGGTAACTATGGCTACACCTTC	CASSWTGNYGYTF
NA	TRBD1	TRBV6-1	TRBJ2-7	TGTGCCAGCAGCTCAGATGGACAGGGTGCCGAGCAGTACTTC	CASSSDGQGAEQYF
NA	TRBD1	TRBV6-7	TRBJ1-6	TGTGCCAGCAGTTACTACGACAGGGGCCGTTCACCCCTCCACTTT	CASSYYDRGRSPLHF
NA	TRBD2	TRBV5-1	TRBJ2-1	TGCGCCAGCGGTACTAGCGAGTCCTACAATGAGCAGTTCTTC	CASGTSESYNEQFF
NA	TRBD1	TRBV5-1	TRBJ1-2	TGCGCCAGCAGCTTGGAGGGGGCCGCTGGCTACACCTTC	CASSLEGAAGYTF
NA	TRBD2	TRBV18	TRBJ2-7	TGTGCCAGCTCACCACCGGCAGCGGGAGGCGAGCAGTACTTC	CASSPPAAGGEQYF
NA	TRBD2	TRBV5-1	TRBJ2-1	TGCGCCAGCAGCTTCCCTAGCGGGAGTGGCAATGAGCAGTTCTTC	CASSFPSGSGNEQFF
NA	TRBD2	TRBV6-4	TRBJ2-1	TGTGCCAGCAGTCGACTGTTTGGACTAGTCAATGAGCAGTTCTTC	CASSRLFGLVNEQFF
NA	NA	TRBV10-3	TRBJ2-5	TGTGCCATCAGTGACTGGACAGCAGAGCAAGAGACCCAGTACTTC	CAISDWTAEQETQYF
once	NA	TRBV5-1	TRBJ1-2	TGCGCCAGCAGCTCTCAGGGTAATTCCGGCGGCTACACCTTC	CASSSQGNSGGYTF
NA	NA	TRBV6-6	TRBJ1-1	TGTGCCAGCACCCACGAGGGGACAAGGAACACTGAAGCTTTCTTT	CASTHEGTRNTEAFF
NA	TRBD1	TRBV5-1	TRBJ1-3	TGCGCCAGCAGTGGGGACAGCTTCTCTGGAAACACCATATATTTT	CASSGDSFSGNTIYF
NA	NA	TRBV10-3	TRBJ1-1	TGTGCCATCAGTGAGGCGCTCGGGAGCACTGAAGCTTTCTTT	CAISEALGSTEAFF
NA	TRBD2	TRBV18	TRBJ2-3	TGTGCCAGCTCACCACAGGGCGGGGGGAGCACAGATACGCAGTATTTT	CASSPQGGGSTDTQYF
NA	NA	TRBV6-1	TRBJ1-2	TGTGCCAGCAGTGAGGCGGGAAACTATGGCTACACCTTC	CASSEAGNYGYTF
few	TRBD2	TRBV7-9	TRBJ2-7	TGTGCCAGCAGCGGAGCGGGGGATAGCTCCTACGAGCAGTACTTC	CASSGAGDSSYEQYF
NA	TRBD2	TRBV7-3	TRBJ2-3	TGTGCCAGCAGCCCCTTCGGGCGGGGGGATAACACAGATACGCAGTATTTT	CASSPFGRGDNTDTQYF
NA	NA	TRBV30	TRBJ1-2	TGTGCCTGGAGCTTGAGGGGGATCAACTATGGCTACACCTTC	CAWSLRGINYGYTF
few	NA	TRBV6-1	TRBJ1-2	TGTGCCAGCAGCGAAGGGGAGCCTCGTTATGGCTACACCTTC	CASSEGEPRYGYTF
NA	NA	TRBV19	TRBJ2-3	TGTGCCAGTAGTATGGCCGGGACTGCGGGTGATACGCAGTATTTT	CASSMAGTAGDTQYF
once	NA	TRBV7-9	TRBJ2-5	TGTGCCAGCAGCTTATTTTCGGGGCAAGAGACCCAGTACTTC	CASSLFSGQETQYF
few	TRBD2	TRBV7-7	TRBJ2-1	TGTGCCAGCAGCTTAGGCGGGGGGGGGTACAATGAGCAGTTCTTC	CASSLGGGGYNEQFF
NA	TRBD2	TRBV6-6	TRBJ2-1	TGTGCCAGCAGTCCTCGACTAGCGGGGTCCTACAATGAGCAGTTCTTC	CASSPRLAGSYNEQFF
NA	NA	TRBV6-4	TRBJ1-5	TGTGCCAGCAGTCCAGGTTACAATCAGCCCCAGCATTTT	CASSPGYNQPQHF
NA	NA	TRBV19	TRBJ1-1	TGTGCCAGTAGTATAGGACAAACGAACACTGAAGCTTTCTTT	CASSIGQTNTEAFF
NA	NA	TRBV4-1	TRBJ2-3	TGCGCCAGCAGCCAAGAGCACAGACGCACAGATACGCAGTATTTT	CASSQEHRRTDTQYF
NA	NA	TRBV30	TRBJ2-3	TGTGCCTGGAGTGTATGGGCCCCCGGGGGAGATACGCAGTATTTT	CAWSVWAPGGDTQYF
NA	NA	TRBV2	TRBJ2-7	TGTGCCAGCAGTGAATCGGGTTACGAGCAGTACTTC	CASSESGYEQYF
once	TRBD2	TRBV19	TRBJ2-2	TGTGCCAGTACGGGACTAGCGGAGTTCACCGGGGAGCTGTTTTTT	CASTGLAEFTGELFF
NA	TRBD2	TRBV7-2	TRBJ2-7	TGTGCCAGCAGCCCCGGTTGGGGAGCGGGGGGCTTAAGCTCCTACGAGCAGTACTTC	CASSPGWGAGGLSSYEQYF
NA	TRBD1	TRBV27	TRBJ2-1	TGTGCCAGCAGTTACAGGGGGCAAAATGAGCAGTTCTTC	CASSYRGQNEQFF